The T cell receptor beta chain described here comes from a study of T cell clonality in common variable immunodeficiency. General study findings and limits: CVID subjects had higher TCRbeta clonality than healthy controls, most marked in about a third.

In its sample, this clone was seen many times. Its antigen is as yet unknown. The sequenced fragment ends 3 residues before the CDR3 boundary, so the rest is inferred from the germline J gene. Both groups were predominantly of Caucasian heritage. This CDR3 spans 15 amino acids. Germline-derived CDR1 and CDR2 are SGHRS and YFSETQ. The trim removed 4 bases at V and 2 bases at J, leaving 4 bases unmatched. Generated by immunoSEQ multiplex PCR, the TCRdb table keeps only in-frame clones and is missing some. The sample lists some 52,000 clones, none appearing once, the ten largest making up 3% to 4%. Specimen: peripheral blood mononuclear cells. This receptor was taken from a person aged 18 to 75 in good health. V is TRBV5-1 and J is TRBJ1-5; 9 bases fit TRBD1. The CDR3 sequence: CASSPTGGGNQPQHF. Incomplete CDR3 DNA: TGCGCCAGCAGCCCTACAGGGGGCGGCAATCAGCCC.